This entry lists 17 T cell receptor beta chains sequenced from one sample in a study of monozygotic twins with inflammatory bowel disease. TCRdb re-called the 5' RACE reads and catalogs CDR3 proteins one per entry, DNA excluded. Its clone listing holds around 220,000 distinct CDR3 sequences. Sequencing was done on a sample of blood. The receptors here all came from a human donor with ulcerative colitis or Crohn's disease, or a healthy co-twin of an affected twin (not recorded which).

The rearrangement links TRBV7-2 to TRBJ1-2; the D gene TCRdb calls, TRBD1, cannot be checked with no DNA. The CDR3 length is 13 residues. CDR1 and CDR2 (germline): SGHTA, FQGNSA. This CDR3 is CASSRPGRDGYTF. Filled out from reference TRBV7-2 and TRBJ1-2, the complete variable domain reads GAGVSQSPSNKVTEKGKDVELRCDPISGHTALYWYRQSLGQGLEFLIYFQGNSAPDKSGLPSDRFSAERTGGSVSTLTIQRTQQEDSAVYLCASSRPGRDGYTFGSGTRLTVV.

The chain links TRBV18 to TRBJ2-7; TCRdb returns TRBD2, unconfirmable since there is no DNA. Germline V lookup: CDR1 KGHSH, CDR2 LQKENI. The CDR3 has 16 residues. The CDR3 region is CASSPGAGGTHYEQYF.

This chain joins TRBV5-5 and TRBJ2-5; the TCRdb call, TRBD1, lacks DNA for checking. CDR1 is SGHKS, CDR2 YYEKEE, per germline (reference sequence). The CDR3 is 16 amino acids. The CDR3 reads CASSLIDPGAGETQYF.

V usage is TRBV7-3 and J usage is TRBJ2-5; TCRdb designates TRBD2, a call that cannot be tested without DNA. Germline-derived CDR1 and CDR2 are SGHTA and FQGTGA. This CDR3 region has 13 residues. CDR3 sequence: CASSLRTEETQYF.

The chain links TRBV18 to TRBJ2-2. This CDR3 has 15 residues. Germline assignment: CDR1 KGHSH and CDR2 LQKENI. CDR3 amino acids: CASSPGTGHTGELFF.

This rearrangement joins TRBV24-1 to TRBJ2-1; TCRdb names TRBD2, which stays unverified in the absence of DNA. In germline, CDR1 is KGHDR, CDR2 SFDVKD. The CDR3 consists of 16 residues. The CDR3 is CATSDLSSSSYNEQFF.

The chain links TRBV7-9 to TRBJ2-2. This CDR3 is 15 amino acids long. From germline, CDR1 is SEHNR and CDR2 FQNEAQ (reference sequence). Here the CDR3 reads CASSSFPENTGELFF.

The V call is TRBV5-1, the J call TRBJ2-7; TCRdb names TRBD1, which stays unverified in the absence of DNA. Germline loops: CDR1 SGHRS, CDR2 YFSETQ. This CDR3 comprises 14 residues. The CDR3 reads CASSLSGGPYEQYF.

The V call is TRBV15, the J call TRBJ2-5. Germline V gene data show CDR1 as LNHNV and CDR2 as YYDKDF (reference sequence). This CDR3 region has 14 residues. CDR3 protein: CATSRAGSKETQYF. Using reference TRBV15 and TRBJ2-5 for the parts outside the CDR3, the full variable domain is DAMVIQNPRYQVTQFGKPVTLSCSQTLNHNVMYWYQQKSSQAPKLLFHYYDKDFNNEADTPDNFQSRRPNTSFCFLDIRSPGLGDTAMYLCATSRAGSKETQYFGPGTRLLVL.

V is TRBV25-1 and J is TRBJ1-1; TCRdb reports TRBD1, a call that lacks DNA to check it against. CDR1 and CDR2 (germline): MGHDK, SYGVNS. There are 14 residues in the CDR3. CDR3 region: CASSTPGGPAEAFF.

V and J are TRBV7-9 and TRBJ2-4; there is no DNA to check the TCRdb D call of TRBD1. The CDR3 spans 15 residues. In germline, CDR1 is SEHNR, CDR2 FQNEAQ (reference sequence). The CDR3 here is CASSPETTGENIQYF.

This chain's CDR3 is CATSRDSRQGGGYTF. The chain couples TRBV15 to TRBJ1-2; TCRdb's D gene call, TRBD1, goes unchecked for lack of DNA. The CDR3 sequence is 15 residues long. In germline, CDR1 is LNHNV, CDR2 YYDKDF (reference sequence).

The CDR3 reads CSARGAPGTGSGQPQHF. V usage is TRBV20-1 and J usage is TRBJ1-5; as DNA is missing, the TRBD1 call by TCRdb cannot be tested. Germline V gives CDR1 DFQATT, CDR2 SNEGSKA (reference sequence). The CDR3 covers 17 residues.

The V gene is TRBV29-1, the J gene TRBJ1-1; the D call from TCRdb, TRBD1, cannot be confirmed without DNA. Germline CDR1 SQVTM, CDR2 ANQGSEA. This CDR3 is built from 14 residues. CDR3 sequence reads: CSVERGSGNTEAFF.

This chain uses TRBV23-1 with TRBJ1-3. TRBV23-1 is treated as an ORF (open reading frame) with a function not yet certain. The CDR3 loop spans 17 amino acids. The CDR3 here is CASSQSIFREARNTIYF.

This chain uses TRBV7-9 with TRBJ2-2; the D call of TRBD1 rests on TCRdb alone, since no DNA is present to check it. Germline CDR1 SEHNR, CDR2 FQNEAQ (reference sequence). The CDR3 runs 14 residues. CDR3 in amino acids: CASNRQGSTGELFF. Full variable domain (outside the CDR3, taken from reference TRBV7-9 and TRBJ2-2): DTGVSQNPRHKITKRGQNVTFRCDPISEHNRLYWYRQTLGQGPEFLTYFQNEAQLEKSRLLSDRFSAERPKGSFSTLEIQRTEQGDSAMYLCASNRQGSTGELFFGEGSRLTVL.

The J gene is TRBJ2-5, the V gene TRBV12-3 or TRBV12-4; no DNA is available, so the TRBD1 call from TCRdb remains unchecked. The CDR3 has 14 residues. The CDR3 region is CASSLGGGQETQYF.